This T cell receptor beta chain is from a study of cytomegalovirus exposure and HLA in healthy donors (TCRdb year 2017). In the study overall: In an earlier analysis of roughly 500 of the donors, around 290 Gb of sequence data and 117 million unique TCR beta sequences from 180 million or so T cells were reported. Because of strong linkage in the cohort, roughly five DR-DQ haplotypes were treated as single units for association and clustering. All discovery cohort repertoires had been generated on a single sequencing platform. A separate validation cohort of roughly 130 different subjects was used in addition to the 666-subject first cohort. The number of typed donors differed by locus: roughly 629-640 for A, B, C, DRB1 and DQB1; 500 to 550 for DQA1; over 600 for DPA1; and around 450 for DPB1. The later analysis used no new phenotypic data to find candidate immune exposures, relying instead on TCR beta sequences and their occurrence across donors. In a later analysis, previously published TCR beta repertoires from several hundred donors were re-analyzed and high-resolution HLA genotyping was added so that TCR occurrence patterns could be studied. Donor age, sex, ethnicity and CMV serostatus were compiled together with the repertoire data. On average, 235,054 unique TCR beta nucleotide sequences were sequenced per donor among a few hundred genotyped donors of the cohort, with roughly a sixth of those sequences being non-productive. The genetic ancestry cluster associated with self-reported Caucasian donors included over 65% of the 398 genotyped donors. HLA typing covered class I and class II loci at four-digit resolution. High-throughput TCR immunosequencing, statistical association of individual TCRs with disease status, and machine learning were combined to predict cytomegalovirus infection status. Using immunosequencing, the study profiled T cell repertoires from 666 subjects and related those repertoires to cytomegalovirus serostatus. The study aimed to test whether cataloging public T cell receptors could reveal signatures of past pathogen exposure. An earlier analysis of some 500 of the donors applied high-throughput TCR beta sequencing to assess whether each TCR beta V gene segment acted as functional or pseudogenic. Approximately 310 gigabases of sequencing data and approximately 85 million unique TCR sequences were included in an early release covering around 600 HLA-typed donors. In a later genetic analysis, genome-wide SNP genotypes for about three fifths of the roughly 670 donors were used, and that subset was treated as a discovery cohort. The paper as a whole reports these results and caveats: Because HLA typing was missing for some donors at each locus, association tests included only the typed subset. When HLA alleles, especially DR and DQ, strongly co-occurred, TCR associations were difficult to assign to individual alleles. In an earlier analysis of about 550 of the donors, most TCR beta V segments were observed in productive rearrangements about 90% or about 30% of the time, broadly matching IMGT annotations. In a later analysis, HLA-associated TCR beta chains showed more clonal expansion and lower generation probabilities than non-associated chains that were equally common. In vitro tests confirmed that a few of the cytomegalovirus-associated TCR beta chains recognize cytomegalovirus antigens. In a later analysis, most CMV-associated TCR beta chains were found to appear HLA-restricted, with HLA associations seemingly driven largely by CMV exposure. While some public TCRs were present in many individuals, most TCR sequences turned up only very rarely across donors. A later analysis found that TCR association rates varied across HLA loci, with DRB1 alleles showing the most associated TCRs and HLA-C alleles the fewest. Linkage disequilibrium might explain the correlated functional status among segregating V segments, but an unknown experimental factor could not be excluded. Presence/absence analyses assumed roughly uniform sequencing depth across donors, an assumption that may not hold. Several of the top co-occurrence clusters appeared to be linked to parvovirus B19, influenza, CMV and Epstein-Barr virus, according to a later analysis. A later analysis associated around 16,000 TCR beta sequences with specific HLA alleles at a false discovery rate of 0.05. A total of about 180 TCR beta chains were listed by the study as associated with cytomegalovirus. The earlier analysis of some 560 of the donors excluded some 15 rarely observed V segments, including chromosome 9 orphons, because counts were too low. The cohort was sequenced for TCR beta chains only, and without alpha or paired-chain data the features that could be detected were limited. The sequencing pipeline was judged likely to have produced a cluster of highly shared sequence variants as a technical artifact. The only immune exposure information available for the cohort was CMV serostatus. A later genetic analysis associated a missense DCLRE1C variant with V-gene and J-gene trimming of TCR beta chains, and an independent cohort replicated the association. Compared with the 666-donor mean, donors in an Asian-associated ancestry cluster had fewer N-insertions in productive TCRs, according to a later genetic analysis. A further reported finding was that TCR beta sequences accurately predicted the HLA-A and HLA-B alleles for most subjects in the first cohort. The authors suggested that the approach could potentially be generalized to other disease states and immunological phenotypes. The classifier was reported to diagnose cytomegalovirus status with high specificity and sensitivity in both the original and validation cohorts.

The library was built by means of the immunoSEQ multiplex PCR assay. For the multiplex PCR, a mixture combining 60 forward primers for TCR Vbeta segments and 13 reverse primers for TCR Jbeta segments was used. A multiplex PCR assay on genomic DNA amplified the CDR3 region of rearranged TCR beta genes. Amplified TCR beta libraries were sequenced as 87-base-pair reads on the Illumina HiSeq System. On the authors' methods: A later analysis tallied tens of millions of unique TCR beta chains across the 600 to 700 repertoires, and around 12 million of those chains were shared by two or more donors. A nearest-neighbor algorithm error-corrected the raw reads and collapsed the reads into unique sequences, merging closely related sequences to remove PCR and sequencing errors. To assign V, D and J gene segments, CDR3 sequences were aligned to IMGT reference sequences. For a sequence to be retained, a match of at least six nucleotides to both a V gene segment and a J gene segment was required. Rearrangements were classified as productive when the CDR3 lacked stop codons and remained in frame with V and J, and all other rearrangements were classified as non-productive. CDR3 was defined by IMGT convention, running from the second conserved V-encoded cysteine to the conserved J-encoded phenylalanine. The earlier analysis of about 560 of the donors excluded any sequence lacking an unambiguous match to a single V gene segment. In an earlier analysis of 450 to 750 of the donors, a V segment was called functional when productive rearrangements were above 56.7%, and segregating when the standard deviation between donors exceeded 5%. A statistical classification framework was built for diagnosing cytomegalovirus status from the catalog of TCR beta chain sequences. In a later analysis, TCR nucleotide sequences were compared against IMGT/GENE-DB human TR gene sequences so that V and J genes could be assigned. Using the TCRdist pipeline, a later analysis assigned CDR3 sequences along with most-parsimonious VDJ recombination scenarios. A later analysis defined each TCR beta chain by its CDR3 amino acid sequence plus V-gene family, and excluded reads lacking a unique V-gene family. To address suspected cross-contamination and a sequencing artifact, a later analysis removed over 500 highly shared, low-generation-probability nucleotide sequences. For each public chain, a later analysis derived a clonal expansion index from normalized ranks of inferred template counts within each repertoire. In a later analysis, generation probabilities were computed with a VDJ recombination model fitted to out-of-frame rearrangements, and the resulting probabilities were checked against IGoR. Hypergeometric tests were used in a later analysis to score TCR-TCR, TCR-HLA and TCR-CMV co-occurrence, with a repertoire-size bias correction applied to the TCR pairs. To estimate false discovery rates, a later analysis permuted the HLA or CMV assignments 20 times. In a later analysis, co-occurring TCRs were grouped using DBSCAN, and TCRdist sequence similarity was added for clustering within HLA-allele-positive subsets. Repertoires with fewer than 30,000 or more than 120,000 public chains were left out of co-occurrence clustering, as were about five repertoires with anomalous nucleotide sharing. The source is immuneACCESS, and TCRdb retained only in-frame sequences with V and J called. Part of the clones is not carried over; for the studies checked, unresolved V genes explain less than half of this, and the remainder is unexplained. The V and J calls and clone size were taken over from that table, and D and trimming were inferred from the DNA. The sample contains under 20,000 clones, about 84% of them found a single time. 20% to 25% of the sample rests with the top ten.

Points on this clone: Its target antigen remains unknown. No base qualities exist here, and no much larger clone lies one base off it.

The cohort consisted of hundreds of healthy bone marrow donors. At the time of sampling, all cohort members were nominally healthy, though unrecorded immune exposures were likely present. CMV serostatus was recorded as positive for 289 and negative for about 55% of the roughly 670 cohort members, whereas no CMV serostatus was recorded for the donor in question. A peripheral blood sample was collected from each donor, and TCR beta sequencing was performed on peripheral blood mononuclear cells. The Qiagen DNeasy Blood Extraction Kit was used to extract genomic DNA from the blood cell samples. Sequenced material: PBMCs. The receptor was isolated from a human donor in good health.

The DNA reads as follows: TGTGCCAGCAGTACAGGGGGCTCCCGCCATCAGCCCCAGCATTTT. The encoded protein is CASSTGGSRHQPQHF. The chain employs TRBV2 and TRBJ1-5, with 9 middle bases fitting TRBD1. The germline V gene specifies SNHLY as CDR1 and FYNNEI as CDR2. V is pruned by 5 bases and J by 5 bases, leaving 7 bases of the junction without a gene match. Spanning cysteine to phenylalanine, the CDR3 consists of 15 amino acids. Solely the CDR3 DNA is kept, with 45 bases framed from the first base.